The rows below give T cell receptor beta chains drawn from one sample of a study of T cells after yellow fever vaccination. TCRdb recomputed calls from the 5' RACE reads with MiXCR, one row per CDR3 protein. The data contain 300,000 to 350,000 distinct CDR3 sequences, about 7.8% of them singletons. The specimen comprised PBMCs, sampled roughly 45 days after the first yellow fever vaccination. These TCRs come from a man aged 18 to 29 who received the YFV17D yellow fever vaccine. Both conserved end residues are trimmed from each CDR3.

J gene | V gene | CDR3 protein
TRBJ2-2 | TRBV19 | ASSFRQANTGELF
TRBJ2-6 | TRBV4-1 | ASSQAVLQSGANVLT
TRBJ1-2 | TRBV20-1 | SGLRGPGYT
TRBJ1-2 | TRBV20-1 | SATEGQDGGYT
TRBJ2-3 | TRBV6-1 | ASSLLAGGMNTQY
TRBJ2-5 | TRBV7-2 | ASTPTGTQY
TRBJ2-7 | TRBV20-1 | SAEGGVYEQY
TRBJ2-3 | TRBV12-3/TRBV12-4 | ASSVIWGDRPDTQY
TRBJ1-5 | TRBV4-1 | ASSQGIWPQH
TRBJ2-1 | TRBV18 | ASSPPPGGRDEQF
TRBJ2-3 | TRBV11-2 | ASRHGLLAGEDTQY
TRBJ2-6 | TRBV3-1 | ASSQFGLLRTGANVLT
TRBJ2-4 | TRBV18 | ASSSGAQAKNIQY
TRBJ1-2 | TRBV7-8 | ASSLLRIQNNNYGYT
TRBJ2-5 | TRBV29-1 | SVEGVRGETQY
TRBJ1-5 | TRBV4-1 | ASSHSRAQPQH
TRBJ2-5 | TRBV6-1 | ASRRQGAMETQY
TRBJ1-1 | TRBV5-1 | ASSLGFGGNTEAF
TRBJ2-7 | TRBV18 | ASSPPTGESYEQY
TRBJ2-1 | TRBV12-3/TRBV12-4 | ASSFNRGSDEQF
TRBJ1-6 | TRBV7-2 | ASSFAGRGDSPLH
TRBJ2-3 | TRBV20-1 | SAQGQLTDTQY
TRBJ2-3 | TRBV5-1 | ASSLGGLLGLDTQY
TRBJ2-2 | TRBV7-2 | ASSLEYRAGGELF
TRBJ2-4 | TRBV4-1 | ASSLEAKNIQY
TRBJ2-5 | TRBV20-1 | SASQETQY
TRBJ2-1 | TRBV5-5 | ASSFQGARYNEQF
TRBJ2-5 | TRBV20-1 | SARAGGLTQY
TRBJ2-5 | TRBV29-1 | SVEDLGTSGGAVIRETQY
TRBJ1-2 | TRBV4-2 | ASSQARQEDGYT
TRBJ1-6 | TRBV7-3 | ASSADRARNSPLH
TRBJ1-3 | TRBV6-5 | ASSYGGSGNTIY
TRBJ1-1 | TRBV27 | ASRADTVSV
TRBJ2-2 | TRBV7-6 | ASSLVANWNTGELF
TRBJ1-4 | TRBV20-1 | SAGDRVITNEKLF
TRBJ2-2 | TRBV11-3 | ASSLWGSGTGELF
TRBJ2-7 | TRBV7-9 | ASRSLGVEQY
TRBJ1-2 | TRBV18 | ASSREQGLGNYGYT
TRBJ2-5 | TRBV5-1 | ASSLGLGDQETQY
TRBJ2-5 | TRBV5-1 | ASSPPEGGPLETQY
TRBJ1-2 | TRBV4-2 | ASSQVGREGGYT
TRBJ2-3 | TRBV9 | ASSVLQGDTQY
TRBJ2-7 | TRBV7-2 | ASSLVGQVEY
TRBJ1-3 | TRBV6-5 | ASSYSTAGNTIY
TRBJ2-1 | TRBV9 | ASSVATYGEGEQF
TRBJ2-2 | TRBV5-4 | ASSLGRGILGELF
TRBJ2-3 | TRBV5-6 | ASSRETGIAADTQY
TRBJ1-5 | TRBV18 | ASSTDFLLQPQH
TRBJ2-3 | TRBV6-2/TRBV6-3 | ASSYPSGQGSWDTQY
TRBJ2-7 | TRBV20-1 | SAPRTSGGGYEQY
TRBJ2-6 | TRBV3-1 | ASSQVSSGAAGANVLT
TRBJ2-3 | TRBV7-8 | ASSYPLLAGATDTQY
TRBJ1-3 | TRBV7-8 | ASSRRTGSGNTIY
TRBJ1-3 | TRBV4-3 | ASSQDRAYSGNTIY
TRBJ2-1 | TRBV4-3 | ASSQGHNSYNEQF
TRBJ1-2 | TRBV20-1 | SAAVGVEYGYT
TRBJ2-7 | TRBV15 | ATSRDGAGNEQY
TRBJ1-5 | TRBV7-2 | ASSRYSNQPQH